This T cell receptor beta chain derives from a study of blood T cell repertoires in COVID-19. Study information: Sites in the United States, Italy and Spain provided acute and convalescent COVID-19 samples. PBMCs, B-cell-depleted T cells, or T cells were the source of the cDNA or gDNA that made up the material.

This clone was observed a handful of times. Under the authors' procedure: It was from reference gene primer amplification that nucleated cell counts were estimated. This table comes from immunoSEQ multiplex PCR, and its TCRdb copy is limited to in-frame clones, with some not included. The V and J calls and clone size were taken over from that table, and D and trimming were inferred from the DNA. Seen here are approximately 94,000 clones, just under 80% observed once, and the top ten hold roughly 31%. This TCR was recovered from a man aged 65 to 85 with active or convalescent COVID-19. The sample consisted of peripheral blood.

CDR3 in amino acids: CASSEGLAGNEQFF. DNA for the CDR3: TGCGCCAGCAGCGAGGGACTAGCCGGGAATGAGCAGTTCTTC. The genes are TRBV5-1 and TRBJ2-1; the match to TRBD2 covers 9 bases. CDR3 length: 14 amino acids. The trim removed 4 bases at V and 7 bases at J, leaving 6 bases unmatched. Germline assignment: CDR1 SGHRS and CDR2 YFSETQ.